The 18 T cell receptor beta chains presented below share a single source sample, sequenced in a study of Graves' ophthalmopathy and Graves' hyperthyroidism listed by TCRdb under 2018. The reads were generated on an Illumina HiSeq 2000. TCR beta CDR3 regions were amplified from RNA transcripts for repertoire sequencing. HTBI primers and the Qiagen OneStep RT-PCR kit were used in a first-round RT-PCR, which was followed by a second-round multiplex PCR, size selection and purification. In-frame beta chains were kept once TCRdb had trimmed the public reads at Q25 with fastp and called clones with MiXCR. Entries that share a CDR3 protein sequence are merged under the most common genes and DNA. The sample table shows 400,000 to 450,000 distinct CDR3 sequences, and 20% to 25% are seen once. Of the sample, under 3% is held by the ten largest clones. The sample comprised peripheral blood. The receptors here all came from a woman younger than 35 with stable Graves' hyperthyroidism. Donor details come from another sample of the same person, matched by shared clones.

Ten or more counts support this clonotype. The chain recombines TRBV11-2 with TRBJ1-2, with 9 bases identical to TRBD1. CDR1 and CDR2 from the germline V gene are SGHAT and FQNNGV. Trimming took 4 bases from V and 3 from J; bases not matched to a gene: 6. This CDR3 comprises 15 residues. The CDR3 protein is CASSSTRDRDYGYTF. CDR3 coding DNA: TGTGCCAGCAGCTCTACCCGGGACAGGGACTATGGCTACACCTTC.

In its sample, this clonotype was seen many times. The chain joins TRBV7-9 to TRBJ2-7, with TRBD1 matching over 8 bases. The CDR3 contains 13 residues. Germline V gene sequence: CDR1 SEHNR, CDR2 FQNEAQ (reference sequence). Trimming took 7 bases from V and 2 from J; bases not matched to a gene: 4. The CDR3 DNA follows: TGTGCCAGCACCTTGGACAGGGCCTACGAGCAGTACTTC. It codes for CASTLDRAYEQYF.

This clonotype was seen many times. V usage is TRBV12-3 or TRBV12-4 and J usage is TRBJ1-1; 8 bases map to TRBD1. With V trimmed by 3 bases and J by 6 bases, 3 bases remained unmatched. The CDR3 sequence is 13 residues long. This CDR3 is CASSFQGAPEAFF. The CDR3 bases are TGTGCCAGCAGTTTTCAGGGGGCCCCTGAAGCTTTCTTT.

The chain recombines TRBV28 with TRBJ1-2, with D maybe TRBD1 (6 bases). This CDR3 comprises 14 residues. The V and J ends lost 4 bases and 8 bases respectively, with 17 bases between them. Germline values: CDR1 MDHEN, CDR2 SYDVKM. CDR3 DNA sequence: TGTGCCAGCAGTTCCCAGTCGGGGGCAAGCGGCTACACCTTC. It specifies CASSSQSGASGYTF.

The CDR3 DNA reads TGTGCCAGCAGTTTGGCGGGAGGGACCCAGTACTTC. As protein: CASSLAGGTQYF. The chain employs TRBV12-3 or TRBV12-4 and TRBJ2-5; 8 nucleotides align to TRBD2. V was clipped by 3 bases and J by 7 bases; unmatched bases: 1. CDR3 length: 12 residues.

This clonotype was counted many times. The gene calls are TRBV7-9 and TRBJ2-5; no definite D call. From germline, CDR1 is SEHNR and CDR2 FQNEAQ (reference sequence). V lost 5 bases to trimming and J lost 2 bases, with 12 bases between them. There are 14 residues in the CDR3. CDR3 DNA: TGTGCCAGCAGCCCCGACATTCATCAAGAGACCCAGTACTTC. Encoded protein: CASSPDIHQETQYF.

The DNA for the CDR3 is TGTGCCAGCTCACCGTCCACACCACAGGGGGGTAATGGCTACACCTTC. It specifies CASSPSTPQGGNGYTF. J is TRBJ1-2 and V is TRBV18; 8 positions match TRBD1. This CDR3 has 16 residues. V trimming: 3 bases; J trimming: 6 bases; junction bases outside the gene matches: 12. CDR1 is KGHSH and CDR2 is LQKENI in the germline V gene.

CDR3 nucleotides: TGTGCCACCAGCCGCCGCGGCGGATCAAACTACAATGAGCAGTTCTTC. Its translation: CATSRRGGSNYNEQFF. The chain carries TRBV24-1 and TRBJ2-1; D uncertain. The CDR3 has 16 residues. Germline lookup yields CDR1 KGHDR and CDR2 SFDVKD. V lost 7 bases and J 3 bases, leaving 18 bases between the germline ends.

This clonotype was recorded at least ten times. This chain joins TRBV11-2 and TRBJ2-7; 7 bases fit TRBD2. J gave up 0 bases and V 0 bases, and 8 bases lay outside the gene matches. Germline CDR1 SGHAT, CDR2 FQNNGV. This CDR3 contains 17 residues. CDR3 DNA sequence: TGTGCCAGCAGCTTAGATCAGGCTAGCGGTTCCTCCTACGAGCAGTACTTC. It codes for CASSLDQASGSSYEQYF.

This clonotype occurred many times. The conserved closing phenylalanine or tryptophan is absent in this CDR3, likely reflecting a read error. The chain recombines TRBV12-3 or TRBV12-4 with TRBJ2-7, with TRBD1 matching 8 bases. The J segment lost 4 bases and the V segment lost 9 bases, leaving 17 bases of the junction unmatched. This CDR3 comprises 16 residues. CDR3 region: CASSPSTDRVTYEQYL. The CDR3 DNA is TGTGCCAGTTCCCCCTCGACGGACAGGGTGACTTACGAGCAGTACCTC.

This clonotype appeared many times. This sequence joins TRBV11-2 and TRBJ2-5; D possibly corresponds to TRBD1 (6 bases). This CDR3 comprises 19 residues. The germline gives CDR1 SGHAT, CDR2 FQNNGV. The V gene lost 5 bases and the J gene lost 2 bases, with 27 bases spanning the gap. The CDR3 protein is CASSPLGQSSQRSQETQYF. Written as DNA, the CDR3 is TGTGCCAGCAGCCCCCTCGGACAGTCGTCTCAGCGGAGTCAAGAGACCCAGTACTTC.

At least ten counts were recorded for this clonotype. The chain is built from TRBV14 and TRBJ1-1; TRBD1 might be the D (5 bases). Germline V gives CDR1 SGHDN, CDR2 FVKESK. V lost 2 bases, J lost 5 bases, and 12 bases lay in between. This CDR3 is built from 14 residues. For the CDR3, the DNA is TGTGCCAGCAGCCAATACCTCAAGGGGACTGAAGCTTTCTTT. It encodes CASSQYLKGTEAFF.

This clonotype has at least ten counts. One junction end disagrees with the germline gene, perhaps due to a read error. The rearrangement links TRBV6-2 or TRBV6-3 to TRBJ1-1; D unclear. Germline-derived CDR1 and CDR2 are MNHEY and SVGEGT. This CDR3 has 14 amino acids. The CDR3 region is CASRGRGRWTEASF. The CDR3 DNA reads as TGTGCCAGCAGGGGGAGAGGGAGGTGGACTGAAGCTTCCTTT.

This clonotype was observed a single time. The chain combines TRBV5-1 with TRBJ2-7, with D maybe TRBD1 (6 bases). V lost 4 bases and J lost 2, with 16 bases in between. The CDR3 length is 15 residues. CDR1 SGHRS and CDR2 YFSETQ come from the germline V gene. The chain's CDR3 is CASSGGTGFTYEQYF. CDR3 nucleotides: TGCGCCAGCAGCGGGGGTACAGGGTTTACCTACGAGCAGTACTTC.

This sequence joins TRBV29-1 and TRBJ2-5; tentative D call: TRBD2 (7 bases). Germline CDR1 reads SQVTM; CDR2 reads ANQGSEA. The ends were cut back, 8 bases at V and 1 base at J, with 11 bases in the middle. The CDR3 is 12 amino acids. The CDR3 spells CSTRGAQETQYF. The CDR3 DNA sequence: TGCAGCACACGGGGGGCCCAAGAGACCCAGTACTTC. The complete variable domain, with remaining parts taken from reference TRBV29-1 and TRBJ2-5, reads SAVISQKPSRDICQRGTSLTIQCQVDSQVTMMFWYRQQPGQSLTLIATANQGSEATYESGFVIDKFPISRPNLTFSTLTVSNMSPEDSSIYLCSTRGAQETQYFGPGTRLLVL.

Many counts were recorded for this clonotype. The chain carries TRBV28 and TRBJ2-7; D gene unclear. The CDR3 consists of 15 residues. The germline V gene encodes CDR1 MDHEN and CDR2 SYDVKM. V gave up 4 bases and J gave up 5 bases, with 18 bases separating them. CDR3 amino acids: CASSSWTRLYDEQYF. For the CDR3, the DNA is TGTGCCAGCAGTTCCTGGACCCGTCTCTATGACGAGCAGTACTTC.

Concerning this clonotype itself: Given a much more abundant clone one base away, this may be a read error. The CDR3 is CSAGTSGVLQDTQYF. The CDR3 DNA is TGCAGTGCTGGGACTAGCGGAGTACTCCAAGATACCCAGTACTTC. The chain joins TRBV20-1 to TRBJ2-5; the match to TRBD2 covers 11 bases. Germline V gives CDR1 DFQATT, CDR2 SNEGSKA (reference sequence). This CDR3 has 15 residues.

Ten or more counts support this clonotype. The chain is built from TRBV6-5 and TRBJ2-2; 7 bases agree with TRBD2. V gave up 4 bases and J gave up 4 bases; unmatched junction bases: 6. From germline, CDR1 is MNHEY and CDR2 SVGAGI. The CDR3 is made up of 15 amino acids. CDR3 DNA: TGTGCCAGCAGTTTTACTAGCGTCGGCACCGGGGAGCTGTTTTTT. This sequence encodes CASSFTSVGTGELFF.